These 32 T cell receptor beta chains share one sample of origin, sequenced in a study of blood T cell repertoires in COVID-19. Assay used: immunoSEQ multiplex PCR; TCRdb lists only in-frame clones, some missing. The data show around 100,000 clones, roughly 85% seen once. Sequencing used peripheral blood. The receptors originated from a man in his 70s with active or convalescent COVID-19.

This chain connects TRBV6-6 to TRBJ1-6, with D perhaps matching TRBD1 (6 bases). The CDR3 has 14 residues. Trimming stripped 3 bases from V and 7 bases from J, with 10 bases between. Per germline, CDR1 MNHNY and CDR2 SVGAGI (reference sequence). The CDR3 nucleotides are TGTGCCAGCAGTTATGGGACACCGAATTCACCCCTCCACTTT. It yields the protein CASSYGTPNSPLHF.

This clone was recorded many times. The V call is TRBV5-6, the J call TRBJ1-1; 12 bases fit TRBD1. The junction had 4 bases not matched to a gene; V was cut back by 4 bases and J by 3 bases. Germline values: CDR1 SGHDT, CDR2 YYEEEE. CDR3 length equals 15 residues. The CDR3 protein is CASSGDRGRDTEAFF. CDR3 DNA sequence: TGTGCCAGCAGCGGGGACAGGGGGCGGGACACTGAAGCTTTCTTT.

This chain's CDR3 is CASRRERGLTGELFF. DNA of the CDR3: TGTGCCAGCAGGAGGGAGAGGGGGCTCACCGGGGAGCTGTTTTTT. The chain joins TRBV28 to TRBJ2-2, with 7 bases identical to TRBD1. V lost 6 bases, J lost 4 bases, and 8 bases stayed unmatched. Germline CDR1 reads MDHEN; CDR2 reads SYDVKM. This CDR3 contains 15 residues.

J is TRBJ2-1 and V is TRBV5-6, with 7 bases aligning to TRBD1. Germline V gives CDR1 SGHDT, CDR2 YYEEEE. The V and J ends lost 2 bases and 6 bases, in that order; junction bases with no gene match: 8. The length of the CDR3 is 15 residues. The CDR3 protein is CASSLGQVIGNEQFF. The CDR3 DNA reads TGTGCCAGCAGCTTAGGACAGGTAATCGGCAATGAGCAGTTCTTC.

The chain is built from TRBV6-6 and TRBJ2-5, with D possibly being TRBD1 (5 bases). This CDR3 contains 15 residues. Germline V lookup: CDR1 MNHNY, CDR2 SVGAGI (reference sequence). Deletions cut 5 bases from V and 1 base from J, with 14 bases between. The CDR3 loop reads CASSNTGGPQETQYF. The CDR3 bases are TGTGCCAGCAGTAATACAGGCGGACCCCAAGAGACCCAGTACTTC.

This chain uses TRBV14 with TRBJ2-7; 8 bases agree with TRBD2. The CDR3 is 16 amino acids. With 2 bases clipped from V and 3 bases from J, the junction kept 9 bases outside the gene matches. CDR1 is SGHDN, CDR2 FVKESK, per germline. Here the CDR3 DNA reads TGTGCCAGCAGCCAATACAGCGGGGGACCTTTCTACGAGCAGTACTTC. It is translated as CASSQYSGGPFYEQYF.

The CDR3 spells CASLGGTEAFF. DNA of the CDR3: TGTGCCAGCCTGGGGGGAACTGAAGCTTTCTTT. The chain couples TRBV27 to TRBJ1-1; D may be TRBD1 (5 bases). Germline V gives CDR1 MNHEY, CDR2 SMNVEV (reference sequence). V was shortened by 8 bases and J by 5 bases, with 9 bases between the two germline ends. The CDR3 covers 11 residues.

As to this clone: Sequence at one end of the junction differs from germline and may be a read error. V usage is TRBV7-9 and J usage is TRBJ2-1; 12 nucleotides align to TRBD2. The CDR3 is 15 residues long. Germline values: CDR1 SEHNR, CDR2 FQNEAQ (reference sequence). This chain's CDR3 is CASSSTPLAGGLKLF. The CDR3 coding sequence is TGTGCCAGCAGCTCCACACCTCTAGCGGGAGGGCTTAAGCTCTTC.

The J gene is TRBJ1-2, the V gene TRBV28, with a possible D match to TRBD1 (6 bases). The CDR3 length is 15 residues. CDR1 is MDHEN, CDR2 SYDVKM, per germline. V lost 5 bases and J lost 1, with 14 bases in between. The chain's CDR3 is CASSPSGEGNYGYTF. Here the CDR3 DNA reads TGTGCCAGCAGTCCATCAGGGGAGGGTAACTATGGCTACACCTTC.

The rearrangement joins TRBV10-1 to TRBJ1-3, with TRBD1 identical over 7 bases. The CDR3 spans 15 residues. J lost 4 bases, V lost 10 bases, and 13 bases had no gene match. Germline lookup yields CDR1 WNHNN and CDR2 SYGVQD (reference sequence). DNA of the CDR3: TGCGCCACCAGAGCCGGGACAGCAGTAGGAAACACCATATATTTT. Translating gives CATRAGTAVGNTIYF.

The DNA for the CDR3 is TGTGCCAGCAGCTTTTTCCCACAGGGGAACTATGGCTACACCTTC. Its translation: CASSFFPQGNYGYTF. The gene calls are TRBV7-9 and TRBJ1-2; 7 positions agree with TRBD1. The CDR3 covers 15 residues. Germline-derived CDR1 and CDR2 are SEHNR and FQNEAQ (reference sequence). The J segment lost 2 bases and the V segment lost 3 bases, leaving 6 bases of the junction unmatched.

CDR3 in amino acids: CASSFTGFTGELFF. CDR3 in DNA: TGTGCCAGCAGCTTCACGGGGTTCACCGGGGAGCTGTTTTTT. The chain recombines TRBV5-4 with TRBJ2-2; weak D call: TRBD2 (5 bases). Trimming shortened V by 2 bases and J by 4 bases, and 9 bases separated the two germline ends. CDR1 and CDR2 (germline): SGHNT, YYREEE (reference sequence). The CDR3 is 14 amino acids.

This clone showed up just a few times. The chain is built from TRBV6-5 and TRBJ1-1; 7 bases are shared with TRBD1. In germline, CDR1 is MNHEY, CDR2 SVGAGI. V shed 6 bases and J 14 bases; nucleotides not matched to a gene: 9. The CDR3 runs 11 residues. Here the CDR3 reads CASRGGRQGFF. The CDR3 DNA is TGTGCCAGCAGAGGAGGACGACAGGGCTTCTTT.

The V and J genes are TRBV9 and TRBJ2-5, with TRBD1 matching 8 bases. Germline CDR1 reads SGDLS; CDR2 reads YYNGEE. The V gene end was trimmed by 3 bases and the J gene end by 4 bases; junction bases not matched to a gene: 5. This CDR3 has 14 amino acids. For the CDR3, the DNA is TGTGCCAGCAGCGCCCAGGGGGCGGGAGAGACCCAGTACTTC. This translates into CASSAQGAGETQYF.

The rearrangement joins TRBV10-2 to TRBJ1-1; no clear D. The V gene's germline CDR1 is WSHSY and CDR2 SAAADI. This CDR3 has 14 residues. Between the trimmed V and J ends, which lost 5 bases and 0 bases, there was a span of 10 bases. The CDR3 is CASSSPGMNTEAFF. The CDR3 nucleotides read TGCGCCAGCAGTTCCCCAGGCATGAACACTGAAGCTTTCTTT.

J is TRBJ1-2 and V is TRBV10-3, with a weak D call TRBD1 (5 bases). CDR3 length: 12 residues. Trimming left V 3 bases short and J 3 bases short, with 5 bases between. Germline CDR1 and CDR2: ENHRY and SYGVKD. In nucleotides, the CDR3 is TGTGCCATCAGTGAAGGGGACTATGGCTACACCTTC. Its protein product is CAISEGDYGYTF.

The chain couples TRBV11-3 to TRBJ2-3, with D possibly TRBD1 on 6 matching bases. Trimming cost V 5 bases and J 2 bases, with 11 bases left between them. There are 14 residues in the CDR3. Germline V gene sequence: CDR1 SGHNT, CDR2 YENEEA. The CDR3 sequence is CASSLAGVTDTQYF. DNA of the CDR3: TGTGCCAGCAGCCTAGCAGGGGTCACAGATACGCAGTATTTT.

This sequence joins TRBV9 and TRBJ2-1; a possible D gene is TRBD2 (6 bases). The CDR3 is 15 amino acids. The V gene's germline CDR1 is SGDLS and CDR2 YYNGEE. Trimming took off 0 bases at V and 6 bases at J, with 13 bases between the two ends. CDR3 in amino acids: CASSVAALLANEQFF. CDR3 DNA sequence: TGTGCCAGCAGCGTAGCAGCTTTACTAGCCAATGAGCAGTTCTTC.

The V and J genes are TRBV27 and TRBJ2-7; D possibly corresponds to TRBD1 (6 bases). Germline V gene sequence: CDR1 MNHEY, CDR2 SMNVEV (reference sequence). The CDR3 runs to 13 residues. V was pared by 3 bases and J by 4 bases, with 10 bases between. The CDR3 bases are TGTGCCAGCAGTTTGGGGACAACATACGAGCAGTACTTC. Translating it yields CASSLGTTYEQYF.

The rearrangement joins TRBV19 to TRBJ1-1, with a possible D match to TRBD1 (5 bases). Germline V gene lookup returns CDR1 LNHDA and CDR2 SQIVND (reference sequence). The CDR3 totals 13 residues. V lost 7 bases, J lost 5 bases, and 14 bases lay in between. DNA for the CDR3: TGTGCCAGTACCTATCCAGGGAAAACTGAAGCTTTCTTT. This gives the protein CASTYPGKTEAFF.

The chain couples TRBV7-9 to TRBJ2-1; 12 bases align to TRBD2. CDR3 length: 16 residues. Germline-derived CDR1 and CDR2 are SEHNR and FQNEAQ (reference sequence). The V gene end was trimmed by 7 bases and the J gene end by 9 bases; junction bases not matched to a gene: 13. CDR3 sequence reads: CASTPPSGGVYGEQFF. The CDR3, as DNA: TGTGCCAGCACCCCCCCTAGCGGGGGGGTCTATGGTGAGCAGTTCTTC.

A single count supports this clone. J is TRBJ2-7 and V is TRBV2; 12 positions match TRBD2. The CDR3 covers 14 residues. Losses at the gene ends were 7 bases for V and 4 bases for J; bases not matched to a gene: 5. Germline lookup yields CDR1 SNHLY and CDR2 FYNNEI. This CDR3 is CASNPGTSGYEQYF. The CDR3 coding sequence is TGTGCCAGCAACCCCGGGACTAGCGGGTACGAGCAGTACTTC.

The chain uses TRBV6-2 or TRBV6-3 and TRBJ2-2; 10 nucleotides line up with TRBD2. This CDR3 spans 14 amino acids. J lost 7 bases, V lost 2 bases, and 1 base had no gene match. Germline values: CDR1 MNHEY, CDR2 SVGEGT. In DNA form, the CDR3 reads TGTGCCAGCAGTTACCAGCGGGAGGGCGGGGAGCTGTTTTTT. Protein: CASSYQREGGELFF.

The chain is built from TRBV19 and TRBJ2-2; 10 bases are a match to TRBD1. This CDR3 has 17 residues. Losses at the gene ends were 5 bases for V and 9 bases for J; bases not matched to a gene: 15. Germline-derived CDR1 and CDR2 are LNHDA and SQIVND (reference sequence). The CDR3 DNA reads TGTGCCAGTAGTGCTCTGTGGGGTACGGGACAGGGGCGGGAGCTGTTTTTT. Protein sequence: CASSALWGTGQGRELFF.

This clone was detected only a few times. The chain carries TRBV5-1 and TRBJ1-2, with D perhaps TRBD1 (6 bases). This CDR3 spans 12 amino acids. The V gene's germline CDR1 is SGHRS and CDR2 YFSETQ. V lost 4 bases and J lost 11, with 15 bases in between. The CDR3 sequence is CASSPDRLGYTF. In DNA, the CDR3 is TGCGCCAGCAGCCCCGACAGGTTGGGATACACCTTC.

The genes are TRBV28 and TRBJ2-1, with TRBD1 matching over 7 bases. J was trimmed by 2 bases and V by 7 bases; bases with no gene match: 14. The CDR3 extends over 17 amino acids. Germline values: CDR1 MDHEN, CDR2 SYDVKM. The CDR3 reads CASTRDSPNPTYNEQFF. CDR3 bases: TGTGCCAGCACCCGGGACAGCCCAAATCCTACCTACAATGAGCAGTTCTTC.

This clone has a single count. V gene TRBV6-1 combines with J gene TRBJ2-7; 11 bases agree with TRBD1. This CDR3 region has 17 residues. V shed 2 bases, J shed 2 bases, and the junction held 8 bases outside the gene matches. Germline V CDR1 and CDR2: MNHNS, SASEGT. In DNA, the CDR3 is TGTGCCAGCAGTGAATTTTTCGCGGGACAGGGGGCCTACGAGCAGTACTTC. Its protein product is CASSEFFAGQGAYEQYF.

The chain joins TRBV5-1 to TRBJ1-2; D gene uncertain. Germline V gene sequence: CDR1 SGHRS, CDR2 YFSETQ. This CDR3 is 13 amino acids long. Deletions cut 1 base from V and 4 bases from J, with 8 bases between. The CDR3 sequence is CASSLTARYGYTF. CDR3 sequence (DNA): TGCGCCAGCAGCTTGACAGCCCGCTATGGCTACACCTTC.

V and J are TRBV6-6 and TRBJ1-1; 9 bases map to TRBD1. CDR3 length: 16 residues. Unmatched junction bases numbered 12, after V lost 10 bases and J lost 0 bases. Germline CDR1 reads MNHNY; CDR2 reads SVGAGI (reference sequence). The CDR3 DNA reads TGTGCCACCGACCGGCCGGGACAGGGCATGAACACTGAAGCTTTCTTT. Its translation is CATDRPGQGMNTEAFF.

The chain combines TRBV19 with TRBJ1-4; TRBD1 matches 10 bases. This CDR3 is built from 15 residues. V lost 6 bases to trimming and J lost 4 bases; unmatched junction nucleotides: 5. The germline V gene encodes CDR1 LNHDA and CDR2 SQIVND (reference sequence). This CDR3 is CASRSGTGDNEKLFF. The CDR3 DNA follows: TGTGCCAGTAGATCAGGGACAGGGGATAATGAAAAACTGTTTTTT.

This rearrangement joins TRBV7-9 to TRBJ1-2; D gene uncertain. The CDR3 is 12 amino acids. The V end was cut by 5 bases, the J end by 9 bases, with 13 bases between. Germline lookup yields CDR1 SEHNR and CDR2 FQNEAQ (reference sequence). CDR3 sequence (DNA): TGTGCCAGCAGCCCCAGAGGGAGGAGCTACACCTTC. Translating it yields CASSPRGRSYTF.

V and J are TRBV5-5 and TRBJ1-1; 7 nucleotides line up with TRBD1. The germline V gene encodes CDR1 SGHKS and CDR2 YYEKEE (reference sequence). The V segment lost 9 bases and the J segment 0 bases; nucleotides outside the gene matches: 5. The CDR3 totals 13 residues. The CDR3 loop reads CATGQELNTEAFF. The CDR3 DNA sequence: TGTGCCACCGGACAGGAGTTGAACACTGAAGCTTTCTTT.